Listed here are 2 T cell receptor beta chains from one sample, sequenced in a study of cytomegalovirus exposure and HLA in healthy donors. The PCR was carried out with 60 Vbeta primers and 13 Jbeta primers. Data came from immunoSEQ multiplex PCR; TCRdb stores just in-frame clones and leaves some out. This table has 150,000 to 200,000 clones, about three quarters appearing once. The sequencing input was PBMCs. All receptors derive from a woman in her thirties or forties in good health and CMV-seropositive.

The chain employs TRBV4-2 and TRBJ1-1; 10 nucleotides align to TRBD1. This CDR3 contains 18 residues. From germline, CDR1 is LGHNA and CDR2 YNFKEQ. Trimming at V came to 1 base and at J to 2 bases, leaving 10 bases not matched to a gene. The CDR3 DNA follows: TGTGCCAGCAGCCAAGGTTGGGACAGGGGAGGGCCAAACACTGAAGCTTTCTTT. Translated, it gives CASSQGWDRGGPNTEAFF.

The chain couples TRBV6-5 to TRBJ2-5; weak D call: TRBD1 (6 bases). The V end was cut by 5 bases, the J end by 10 bases, with 17 bases between. The germline gives CDR1 MNHEY, CDR2 SVGAGI. The CDR3 extends over 13 amino acids. The DNA of the CDR3 is TGTGCCAGCAGTACCGGGACACGGAGAGACCAGTACTTC. This sequence encodes CASSTGTRRDQYF.